The 2 T cell receptor beta chains below were found in one sample sequenced in a study of CD8 T cells in Susac syndrome. An amount of RNA that ranged from roughly 0.5 to 1 ug was reverse transcribed with random hexamers. A single record per CDR3 protein comes from TCRdb applying MiXCR to the immunoSEQ multiplex PCR reads. The sample carries roughly 120,000 distinct CDR3 sequences, 90% to 95% recorded once. Sequences were obtained from CD4+ T cells from PBMCs. The receptors were gathered from a human donor in good health.

This chain connects TRBV7-2 to TRBJ1-4; D is unresolved. V dropped 5 bases and J dropped 1 base, with 11 bases sitting between them. Looked up from germline, CDR1 is SGHTA and CDR2 is FQGNSA. There are 15 residues in the CDR3. The CDR3 sequence: CASSQDGRTNEKLFF. In nucleotides, the CDR3 is TGTGCCAGCAGCCAGGATGGGAGAACTAATGAAAAACTGTTTTTT.

This clonotype was recorded only once. The chain recombines TRBV2 with TRBJ2-1; 7 bases line up with TRBD1. CDR1 is SNHLY and CDR2 is FYNNEI in the germline V gene. The CDR3 is 14 residues long. V trimming: 4 bases; J trimming: 4 bases; junction bases outside the gene matches: 4. In DNA form, the CDR3 reads TGTGCCAGCAGTGCCCAGACAGGGTACAATGAGCAGTTCTTC. Its translation is CASSAQTGYNEQFF.